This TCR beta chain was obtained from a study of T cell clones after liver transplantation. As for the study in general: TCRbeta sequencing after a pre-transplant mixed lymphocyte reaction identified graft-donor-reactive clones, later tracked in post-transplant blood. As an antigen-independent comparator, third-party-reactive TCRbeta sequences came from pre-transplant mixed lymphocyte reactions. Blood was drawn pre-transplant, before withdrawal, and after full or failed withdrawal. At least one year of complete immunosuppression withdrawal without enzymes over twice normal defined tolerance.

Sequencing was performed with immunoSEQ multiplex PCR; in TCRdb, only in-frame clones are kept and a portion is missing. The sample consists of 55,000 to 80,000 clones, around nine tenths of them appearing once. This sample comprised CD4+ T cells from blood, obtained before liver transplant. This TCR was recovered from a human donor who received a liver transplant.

In DNA form, the CDR3 reads TGTGCCAGCACCTCCGGCCCCGTCAACTCCTACGAGCAGTACTTC. Translated, it gives CASTSGPVNSYEQYF. The V call is TRBV7-2, the J call TRBJ2-7; no reliable D call. V dropped 7 bases and J dropped 0 bases, with 16 bases sitting between them. CDR3 length: 15 residues. Germline V gene lookup returns CDR1 SGHTA and CDR2 FQGNSA.